Listed here are 8 T cell receptor beta chains from one sample, sequenced in a study of blood T cell repertoires in COVID-19. The repertoire was sequenced with immunoSEQ multiplex PCR; TCRdb's copy has only in-frame clones and lacks some. The sample lists 300,000 to 350,000 clones, 87% seen once, with roughly a tenth in the top ten. The sequenced sample consisted of peripheral blood. The receptors shown here come from a man aged 25 to 40 with COVID-19, enrolled during active disease.

The chain uses TRBV19 and TRBJ1-3; TRBD1 is a possible D gene (5 bases). V was trimmed by 7 bases and J by 2 bases, leaving 12 bases between them. This CDR3 has 14 residues. CDR1 LNHDA and CDR2 SQIVND come from the germline V gene (reference sequence). The CDR3 spells CASMGGSAGNTIYF. DNA for the CDR3: TGTGCCAGTATGGGGGGGTCCGCTGGAAACACCATATATTTT.

The J gene is TRBJ2-5, the V gene TRBV5-1, with 7 bases that match TRBD2. The length of the CDR3 is 17 residues. Germline CDR1 reads SGHRS; CDR2 reads YFSETQ. V shed 2 bases and J 4 bases; nucleotides not matched to a gene: 14. This CDR3 reads CASSLRWGGSHRETQYF. CDR3 nucleotides: TGCGCCAGCAGCTTAAGGTGGGGCGGGAGCCATCGAGAGACCCAGTACTTC. Looking up the rest from reference TRBV5-1 and TRBJ2-5 gives the full variable domain: KAGVTQTPRYLIKTRGQQVTLSCSPISGHRSVSWYQQTPGQGLQFLFEYFSETQRNKGNFPGRFSGRQFSNSRSEMNVSTLELGDSALYLCASSLRWGGSHRETQYFGPGTRLLVL.

The V and J genes are TRBV19 and TRBJ1-1; 7 positions match TRBD1. CDR3 size: 16 residues. Trimming removed 4 bases from V and 0 bases from J; junction bases left unmatched: 8. Germline V gene data show CDR1 as LNHDA and CDR2 as SQIVND (reference sequence). CDR3 in DNA: TGTGCCAGTAGTACCATCCTGACAGGGCTGAACACTGAAGCTTTCTTT. It specifies CASSTILTGLNTEAFF.

In DNA, the CDR3 is TGTGCCAGCAGAGGGGTCAAAGAGACCCAGTACTTC. Protein product: CASRGVKETQYF. The chain recombines TRBV12-3 or TRBV12-4 with TRBJ2-5, with a weak D call TRBD1 (5 bases). V was pared by 6 bases and J by 3 bases, with 8 bases between. This CDR3 is built from 12 residues.

This clone was seen a handful of times. The chain recombines TRBV5-4 with TRBJ2-4, with D tentatively TRBD2 (6 bases). Trimming removed 1 base at V and 5 bases at J, with 10 bases between. This CDR3 has 14 residues. Germline-derived CDR1 and CDR2 are SGHNT and YYREEE (reference sequence). CDR3 in amino acids: CASSLLGGENIQYF. CDR3 in DNA: TGTGCCAGCAGCTTGTTGGGCGGGGAAAACATTCAGTACTTC.

V is TRBV7-9 and J is TRBJ2-4, with 13 bases identical to TRBD2. Trimming at V came to 1 base and at J to 5 bases, leaving 8 bases not matched to a gene. This CDR3 has 18 residues. Per the germline V gene, CDR1 is SEHNR and CDR2 is FQNEAQ (reference sequence). In DNA, the CDR3 is TGTGCCAGCAGCTTAGTTTTGGGACTAGCGGGGCAGCAAAACATTCAGTACTTC. It is translated as CASSLVLGLAGQQNIQYF.

The chain links TRBV27 to TRBJ2-1, with 7 bases identical to TRBD1. Losses at the gene ends were 2 bases for V and 1 base for J; bases not matched to a gene: 11. The CDR3 sequence is 18 residues long. Looked up from germline, CDR1 is MNHEY and CDR2 is SMNVEV (reference sequence). CDR3 in DNA: TGTGCCAGCAGTTTAGGGGCAACAGGGGCTAGGTCCTACAATGAGCAGTTCTTC. Its protein is CASSLGATGARSYNEQFF.

V and J are TRBV2 and TRBJ2-7; D might be TRBD1 (5 bases). The CDR3 loop spans 16 amino acids. Trimming pared 6 bases from V and 0 bases from J, leaving 18 bases between. Germline V lookup: CDR1 SNHLY, CDR2 FYNNEI. The CDR3: CASRPEQASRSYEQYF. The DNA of the CDR3 is TGTGCCAGCAGACCAGAACAGGCCTCCCGCTCCTACGAGCAGTACTTC.